The clone carrying this T cell receptor (beta chain) was detected ten times or more. The entry originates in a study of T-cell reconstitution after alpha-beta-depleted transplantation in children. Unique molecular identifiers were incorporated during preparation of the TCRbeta library. TCRdb re-analysed the PCR reads in MiXCR, keeping a single row per CDR3 protein. The sample has about 470,000 distinct CDR3 sequences, over 40% seen once. The sequencing here drew on PBMCs, taken before TCRalphabeta/CD19-depleted stem cell transplant. This clonotype was obtained from a girl aged 2-10 years with aplastic anemia, due to receive a stem cell transplant.

The DNA of the CDR3 is TGCGCCAGCAGCCTGGACTATAGCTCCTACGAGCAGTACTTC. Translated, it gives CASSLDYSSYEQYF. This chain connects TRBV4-3 to TRBJ2-7, with D possibly matching TRBD2 (6 bases). This CDR3 region has 14 residues. The germline V gene encodes CDR1 LGHNA and CDR2 YSLEER. V was trimmed by 4 bases and J by 0 bases, leaving 10 bases between them.